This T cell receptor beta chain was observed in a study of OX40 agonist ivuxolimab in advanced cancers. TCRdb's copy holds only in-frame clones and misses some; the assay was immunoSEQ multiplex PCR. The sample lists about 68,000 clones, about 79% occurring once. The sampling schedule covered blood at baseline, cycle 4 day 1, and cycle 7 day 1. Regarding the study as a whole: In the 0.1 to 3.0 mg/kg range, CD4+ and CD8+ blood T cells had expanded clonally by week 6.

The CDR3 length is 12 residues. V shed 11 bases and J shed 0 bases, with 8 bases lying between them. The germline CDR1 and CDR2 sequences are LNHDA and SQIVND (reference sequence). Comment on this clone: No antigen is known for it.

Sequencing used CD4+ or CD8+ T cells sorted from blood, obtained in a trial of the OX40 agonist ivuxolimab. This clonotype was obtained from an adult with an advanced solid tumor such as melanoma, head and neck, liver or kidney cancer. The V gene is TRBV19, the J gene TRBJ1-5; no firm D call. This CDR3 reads CASARSNQPQHF. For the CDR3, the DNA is TGTGCCTCAGCTCGTAGCAATCAGCCCCAGCATTTT.